This passage covers 21 T cell receptor beta chains from one sample sequenced in a study of T cell responses to AZD1222 COVID-19 vaccine. Here immunoSEQ multiplex PCR was the method, and the copy in TCRdb shows in-frame clones only, minus some. The sample lists 200,000 or so clones; around 93% were seen once. This material consisted of peripheral blood, taken 28 days after the second AZD1222 dose. Receptors originate from an adult who received the AZD1222 COVID-19 vaccine.

V gene TRBV12-3 or TRBV12-4 combines with J gene TRBJ2-2; a weak D match, TRBD2 (5 bases). Trimming removed 6 bases from V and 7 bases from J, with 12 bases in between. There are 13 residues in the CDR3. CDR3 loop: CASRYGDGGELFF. As DNA, the CDR3 is TGTGCCAGCAGATACGGGGATGGCGGGGAGCTGTTTTTT.

The rearrangement links TRBV4-2 to TRBJ1-2, with unresolved D. Trimming stripped 1 base from V and 1 base from J, with 7 bases between. Per the germline V gene, CDR1 is LGHNA and CDR2 is YNFKEQ. The CDR3 is 14 residues long. In DNA form, the CDR3 reads TGTGCCAGCAGCCAAGTTGACGATAACTATGGCTACACCTTC. Amino acids: CASSQVDDNYGYTF.

This clone was seen a single time. The chain has TRBV9 and TRBJ2-1; 8 nucleotides match TRBD2. Germline V gene lookup returns CDR1 SGDLS and CDR2 YYNGEE. Trimming took 0 bases from V and 7 from J; bases not matched to a gene: 6. CDR3 length equals 15 residues. In DNA form, the CDR3 reads TGTGCCAGCAGCGTAGACGGGGGGGCCTGGAATGAGCAGTTCTTC. This translates into CASSVDGGAWNEQFF.

The chain's CDR3 is CASTLNNEQFF. DNA for the CDR3: TGTGCCAGCACCCTCAACAATGAGCAGTTCTTC. The rearrangement uses TRBV5-5 and TRBJ2-1; D gene uncertain. Trimming shortened V by 6 bases and J by 5 bases, and 6 bases separated the two germline ends. The CDR3 extends over 11 amino acids. Germline V gives CDR1 SGHKS, CDR2 YYEKEE (reference sequence).

The chain links TRBV7-3 to TRBJ2-5; either TRBD1 or TRBD2 may fit D (5 bases each). This CDR3 spans 13 amino acids. The V gene lost 4 bases and the J gene lost 2 bases, with 8 bases spanning the gap. Per germline, CDR1 SGHTA and CDR2 FQGTGA. CDR3 in DNA: TGTGCCAGCAGCTCGGGGCATCAAGAGACCCAGTACTTC. Its protein is CASSSGHQETQYF. Full variable domain (rest looked up from reference TRBV7-3 and TRBJ2-5): GAGVSQTPSNKVTEKGKYVELRCDPISGHTALYWYRQSLGQGPEFLIYFQGTGAADDSGLPNDRFFAVRPEGSVSTLKIQRTERGDSAVYLCASSSGHQETQYFGPGTRLLVL.

The chain joins TRBV27 to TRBJ1-1; no definite D call. V was pared by 2 bases and J by 0 bases, with 10 bases between. The CDR3 consists of 15 residues. Per the germline V gene, CDR1 is MNHEY and CDR2 is SMNVEV (reference sequence). The CDR3 region is CASSLGGSMNTEAFF. CDR3 sequence (DNA): TGTGCCAGCAGTTTAGGAGGATCAATGAACACTGAAGCTTTCTTT.

This chain joins TRBV11-3 and TRBJ2-1; D is uncertain. In germline, CDR1 is SGHNT, CDR2 YENEEA. The CDR3 consists of 11 residues. Trimming cost V 4 bases and J 8 bases, with 6 bases left between them. CDR3 residues: CASSSGHEQFF. The CDR3 DNA follows: TGTGCCAGCAGCTCCGGGCATGAGCAGTTCTTC.

As for this clone: The DNA is omitted, as the CDR3 cannot be located on it reliably, and the CDR3 follows TCRdb's listing. The rearrangement joins TRBV12-2 to TRBJ2-3; TRBD1, the table's D call, lacks a check against the DNA. TRBV12-2 is labeled a pseudogene. The CDR3 sequence runs 15 residues, both termini included. CDR3 in amino acids: CASRLVGQGTDTQYF.

The chain combines TRBV14 with TRBJ1-3; D is unclear. The CDR3 spans 15 residues. The V and J ends lost 5 bases and 4 bases respectively, with 15 bases between them. Germline V gives CDR1 SGHDN, CDR2 FVKESK. This CDR3 is CASSFGYARGNTIYF. CDR3 in DNA: TGTGCCAGCAGCTTCGGCTATGCGAGGGGAAACACCATATATTTT.

The rearrangement joins TRBV6-1 to TRBJ1-5; D remains unclear. Trimming took off 3 bases at V and 9 bases at J, with 15 bases between the two ends. The CDR3 contains 14 residues. The germline CDR1 and CDR2 sequences are MNHNS and SASEGT. The DNA of the CDR3 is TGTGCCAGCAGTGATTCAACAGCTCACTCGCCCCAGCATTTT. Residues: CASSDSTAHSPQHF.

The rearrangement joins TRBV5-1 to TRBJ2-7; D gene uncertain. Germline assignment: CDR1 SGHRS and CDR2 YFSETQ. Trimming pared 3 bases from V and 6 bases from J, leaving 22 bases between. There are 16 residues in the CDR3. CDR3 nucleotides: TGCGCCAGCAGCTCTGAGGTCGGCCTCTCGACCGGCGAGCAGTACTTC. Residues: CASSSEVGLSTGEQYF.

This clone appeared once. The gene calls are TRBV18 and TRBJ1-4, with D possibly TRBD1 on 5 matching bases. The V end lost 2 bases, the J end lost 7 bases, and 14 bases lay between the germline ends. CDR1 and CDR2 from the germline V gene are KGHSH and LQKENI. The CDR3 sequence is 15 residues long. CDR3 in amino acids: CASSPTVAGSEKLFF. CDR3 coding DNA: TGTGCCAGCTCACCAACAGTTGCAGGGAGTGAAAAACTGTTTTTT.

This clone is a singleton in its sample. The chain recombines TRBV5-5 with TRBJ1-4; TRBD1 aligns across 7 bases. CDR1 is SGHKS, CDR2 YYEKEE, per germline (reference sequence). V lost 4 bases to trimming and J lost 0 bases; unmatched junction nucleotides: 6. The CDR3 is 16 amino acids. DNA of the CDR3: TGTGCCAGCAGCCCATCGGGACAGACAACTAATGAAAAACTGTTTTTT. It translates to CASSPSGQTTNEKLFF.

The chain links TRBV7-8 to TRBJ1-3; the D gene is possibly TRBD1 (5 bases). V dropped 4 bases and J dropped 1 base, with 11 bases sitting between them. The CDR3 is 15 residues long. Germline CDR1 reads SGHVS; CDR2 reads FQNEAQ. CDR3 sequence reads: CASSSHRSSGNTIYF. The DNA of the CDR3 is TGTGCCAGCAGCTCCCACAGGAGTTCTGGAAACACCATATATTTT.

The chain uses TRBV24-1 and TRBJ2-2; 7 nucleotides agree with TRBD1. The CDR3 covers 14 residues. CDR1 and CDR2 (germline): KGHDR, SFDVKD. V lost 7 bases and J lost 5; bases outside the gene matches: 6. The CDR3 DNA reads as TGTGCCACCAGGAGGGACAGTGGAACCGGGGAGCTGTTTTTT. Translated, it gives CATRRDSGTGELFF.

The V call is TRBV30, the J call TRBJ1-2; D is unresolved. The CDR3 spans 12 residues. Looked up from germline, CDR1 is GTSNPN and CDR2 is SVGIG (reference sequence). V was shortened by 2 bases and J by 8 bases, with 12 bases between the two germline ends. The CDR3 protein is CAWSSGSRGYTF. The CDR3 nucleotides are TGTGCCTGGAGTTCAGGCAGTCGGGGCTACACCTTC.

This clone was recorded once. V usage is TRBV6-5 and J usage is TRBJ2-1; D gene uncertain. This CDR3 has 14 residues. V lost 0 bases, J lost 8 bases, and 11 bases lay in between. Germline-derived CDR1 and CDR2 are MNHEY and SVGAGI. In DNA, the CDR3 is TGTGCCAGCAGTTACTCGGTAGATGGGCATGAGCAGTTCTTC. Amino acid sequence: CASSYSVDGHEQFF.

The V call is TRBV7-9, the J call TRBJ1-1; D perhaps matches TRBD1 (5 bases). V dropped 3 bases and J dropped 2 bases, with 13 bases sitting between them. The CDR3 has 15 amino acids. The germline gives CDR1 SEHNR, CDR2 FQNEAQ (reference sequence). DNA for the CDR3: TGTGCCAGCAGCTTGGCCGGGACCGCCAACACTGAAGCTTTCTTT. Translating gives CASSLAGTANTEAFF.

The chain links TRBV7-3 to TRBJ1-3; D is undetermined. The length of the CDR3 is 13 residues. Germline values: CDR1 SGHTA, CDR2 FQGTGA. The V end lost 4 bases, the J end lost 1 base, and 5 bases lay between the germline ends. As DNA, the CDR3 is TGTGCCAGCAGCTCTGGGTCTGGAAACACCATATATTTT. This sequence encodes CASSSGSGNTIYF. Drawing the rest from reference TRBV7-3 and TRBJ1-3, the complete variable domain is GAGVSQTPSNKVTEKGKYVELRCDPISGHTALYWYRQSLGQGPEFLIYFQGTGAADDSGLPNDRFFAVRPEGSVSTLKIQRTERGDSAVYLCASSSGSGNTIYFGEGSWLTVV.

The chain carries TRBV5-1 and TRBJ1-3, with D hard to call. Germline CDR1 SGHRS, CDR2 YFSETQ. The V and J ends lost 1 base and 2 bases respectively, with 10 bases between them. This CDR3 has 15 residues. The CDR3 is CASSLQSRTGNTIYF. CDR3 sequence (DNA): TGCGCCAGCAGCTTGCAGAGCAGGACTGGAAACACCATATATTTT.

The rearrangement uses TRBV20-1 and TRBJ1-5; no clear D. This CDR3 spans 11 amino acids. CDR1 and CDR2 from the germline V gene are DFQATT and SNEGSKA (reference sequence). V lost 5 bases to trimming and J lost 9 bases, with 11 bases between them. CDR3 coding DNA: TGCAGTGCTGGACGGATTTTGCCCCAGCATTTT. It is translated as CSAGRILPQHF.